Shown below are 21 T cell receptor beta chains from a single sample sequenced in a study of cytomegalovirus exposure and HLA in healthy donors. Amplification used 60 Vbeta primers and 13 Jbeta primers. The repertoire was sequenced with immunoSEQ multiplex PCR; TCRdb's copy has only in-frame clones and lacks some. The sample contains about 55,000 clones, around three fifths of which appear only once. Material: PBMCs. The receptor set was obtained from a human donor in good health.

The chain carries TRBV6-5 and TRBJ1-2; D might be TRBD1 (6 bases). The CDR3 is 13 amino acids. Germline V gene data show CDR1 as MNHEY and CDR2 as SVGAGI. Deletions cut 6 bases from V and 4 bases from J, with 12 bases between. CDR3 DNA sequence: TGTGCCAGCAGGGCTGACAGGAGCTATGGCTACACCTTC. Protein sequence: CASRADRSYGYTF.

CDR3 sequence (DNA): TGTGCCAGCAGCGTGTTTAGCAGTGAAAATGAAAAACTGTTTTTT. Translating gives CASSVFSSENEKLFF. This sequence joins TRBV9 and TRBJ1-4; D is uncertain. The CDR3 runs 15 residues. V dropped 2 bases and J dropped 5 bases, with 13 bases sitting between them. The germline CDR1 and CDR2 sequences are SGDLS and YYNGEE.

The rearrangement uses TRBV7-2 and TRBJ2-7; D uncertain. The CDR3 totals 11 residues. Trimming took off 5 bases at V and 1 base at J, with 3 bases between the two ends. The germline V gene has CDR1 SGHTA and CDR2 FQGNSA. The CDR3 DNA is TGTGCCAGCAGCGTATCCTACGAGCAGTACTTC. It is translated as CASSVSYEQYF.

This clone was seen a handful of times. The chain uses TRBV10-3 and TRBJ2-6, with TRBD1 as a possible D gene (5 bases). The CDR3 has 15 residues. Germline loops: CDR1 ENHRY, CDR2 SYGVKD. Trimming cost V 5 bases and J 0 bases, with 8 bases left between them. CDR3 region: CAISSGNSGANVLTF. In DNA form, the CDR3 reads TGTGCCATCAGTTCAGGGAACTCTGGGGCCAACGTCCTGACTTTC.

In this sample, this clone turned up a few times. CDR3 sequence: CASSRGQGTEAFF. The CDR3 DNA reads TGCGCCAGCAGCCGTGGACAGGGCACTGAAGCTTTCTTT. This chain uses TRBV5-1 with TRBJ1-1; 8 bases are shared with TRBD1. With 4 bases clipped from V and 4 bases from J, the junction kept 3 bases outside the gene matches. The germline V gene encodes CDR1 SGHRS and CDR2 YFSETQ. The CDR3 has 13 residues.

The rearrangement links TRBV10-3 to TRBJ2-7, with 9 nucleotides matching TRBD1. The CDR3 loop spans 13 amino acids. J was trimmed by 5 bases and V by 10 bases; bases with no gene match: 9. Germline lookup yields CDR1 ENHRY and CDR2 SYGVKD. In DNA form, the CDR3 reads TGTGCCAACACCGGGACAGGGAACGACGAGCAGTACTTC. Residues: CANTGTGNDEQYF.

The chain joins TRBV19 to TRBJ1-2; TRBD1 aligns across 9 bases. The V gene end was trimmed by 6 bases and the J gene end by 6 bases; junction bases not matched to a gene: 2. The germline V gene has CDR1 LNHDA and CDR2 SQIVND (reference sequence). This CDR3 has 12 residues. The CDR3 region has the DNA TGTGCCAGTAGACGGACAGGGGATGGCTACACCTTC. It encodes CASRRTGDGYTF.

V usage is TRBV4-2 and J usage is TRBJ2-5; tentatively, D is TRBD2 (6 bases). The CDR3 sequence is 15 residues long. Germline V CDR1 and CDR2: LGHNA, YNFKEQ. With 0 bases removed from V and 7 bases from J, the gap between germline ends came to 15 bases. Here the CDR3 DNA reads TGTGCCAGCAGCCAAGATACCGGGGGTGGCCCGACCCAGTACTTC. This sequence encodes CASSQDTGGGPTQYF.

The rearrangement uses TRBV7-3 and TRBJ2-2; maybe TRBD2 (6 bases). Per germline, CDR1 SGHTA and CDR2 FQGTGA. V dropped 5 bases and J dropped 2 bases, with 9 bases sitting between them. The CDR3 covers 14 residues. The chain's CDR3 is CASSRDFNTGELFF. CDR3 DNA sequence: TGTGCCAGCAGCCGGGACTTCAACACCGGGGAGCTGTTTTTT.

This chain links TRBV7-2 with TRBJ1-2; D possibly corresponds to TRBD1 (5 bases). From germline, CDR1 is SGHTA and CDR2 FQGNSA. The V end lost 1 base, the J end lost 4 bases, and 16 bases lay between the germline ends. This CDR3 region has 16 residues. CDR3 bases: TGTGCCAGCAGCTTAGGATTGTCCTGGCAGGGCTATGGCTACACCTTC. This translates into CASSLGLSWQGYGYTF.

This chain uses TRBV7-2 with TRBJ1-5; tentative D call: TRBD1 (6 bases). Germline V gene sequence: CDR1 SGHTA, CDR2 FQGNSA. V was pared by 5 bases and J by 6 bases, with 8 bases between. The CDR3 runs 12 residues. The CDR3 nucleotides read TGTGCCAGCAGCCCAGGGGTTCAGCCCCAGCATTTT. This gives the protein CASSPGVQPQHF.

The genes are TRBV29-1 and TRBJ2-5; D unresolved. The CDR3 sequence is 10 residues long. CDR1 is SQVTM, CDR2 ANQGSEA, per germline. Trimming left V 4 bases short and J 4 bases short, with 4 bases between. Here the CDR3 reads CSVARETQYF. The CDR3 DNA reads TGCAGCGTTGCCCGAGAGACCCAGTACTTC.

This chain links TRBV30 with TRBJ2-5; 10 nucleotides match TRBD1. There are 15 residues in the CDR3. V was pared by 0 bases and J by 1 base, with 2 bases of the junction left unmatched. Germline assignment: CDR1 GTSNPN and CDR2 SVGIG (reference sequence). CDR3 in DNA: TGTGCCTGGAGTGTGGGGACAGGGGTCCAAGAGACCCAGTACTTC. It is translated as CAWSVGTGVQETQYF.

In this sample, this clone turned up a few times. This chain links TRBV4-1 with TRBJ1-2; no reliable D call. This CDR3 has 14 amino acids. Germline V gene lookup returns CDR1 MGHRA and CDR2 YSYEKL. Trimming pared 4 bases from V and 6 bases from J, leaving 15 bases between. The CDR3 DNA follows: TGCGCCAGCAGCCCAGTTCTGAGGTCCCATGGCTACACCTTC. Residues: CASSPVLRSHGYTF.

CDR3 loop: CASSDTRIYGFF. CDR3 nucleotides: TGTGCCAGCAGTGATACTAGGATTTACGGGTTCTTC. J is TRBJ2-1 and V is TRBV2, with TRBD2 as a possible D gene (5 bases). This CDR3 comprises 12 residues. Germline V lookup: CDR1 SNHLY, CDR2 FYNNEI. The V gene lost 3 bases and the J gene lost 15 bases, with 15 bases spanning the gap.

The chain joins TRBV7-2 to TRBJ1-2, with 7 bases lining up with TRBD1. The germline gives CDR1 SGHTA, CDR2 FQGNSA. The CDR3 runs 15 residues. Trimming removed 6 bases from V and 5 bases from J; junction bases left unmatched: 12. CDR3: CASSLTGDSGYGYTF. In DNA, the CDR3 is TGTGCCAGCAGTCTTACAGGGGACTCTGGTTATGGCTACACCTTC.

The chain employs TRBV2 and TRBJ2-3, with TRBD2 identical over 7 bases. Germline-derived CDR1 and CDR2 are SNHLY and FYNNEI. The CDR3 extends over 10 amino acids. The junction had 1 base not matched to a gene; V was cut back by 8 bases and J by 8 bases. DNA of the CDR3: TGTGCCAGCGGGGGGGGTACGCAGTATTTT. Translated: CASGGGTQYF.

The chain is built from TRBV7-8 and TRBJ1-2; 8 bases are a match to TRBD1. The CDR3 totals 15 residues. V gave up 5 bases and J gave up 4 bases; unmatched junction bases: 9. Germline CDR1 SGHVS, CDR2 FQNEAQ. In nucleotides, the CDR3 is TGTGCCAGCAGCCCGACAGGGGAAAGTCTCTATGGCTACACCTTC. This encodes CASSPTGESLYGYTF.

The rearrangement links TRBV7-2 to TRBJ1-2, with D possibly TRBD1 on 6 matching bases. CDR3 length equals 13 residues. Deletions cut 3 bases from V and 3 bases from J, with 8 bases between. The germline CDR1 and CDR2 sequences are SGHTA and FQGNSA. In DNA form, the CDR3 reads TGTGCCAGCAGCTTGGACAGTTACTATGGCTACACCTTC. Translated, it gives CASSLDSYYGYTF.

Only one count was recorded for this clone. This chain links TRBV30 with TRBJ2-2; 8 bases align to TRBD2. Losses at the gene ends were 3 bases for V and 6 bases for J; bases not matched to a gene: 6. This CDR3 comprises 14 residues. Germline assignment: CDR1 GTSNPN and CDR2 SVGIG (reference sequence). CDR3 sequence reads: CAWRNPGLAGELFF. The CDR3 bases are TGTGCCTGGAGGAACCCGGGACTAGCCGGGGAGCTGTTTTTT.

There are a few counts of this clone. The gene calls are TRBV27 and TRBJ2-5; 12 positions agree with TRBD2. CDR1 and CDR2 (germline): MNHEY, SMNVEV (reference sequence). The CDR3 covers 18 residues. V trimming: 4 bases; J trimming: 7 bases; junction bases outside the gene matches: 16. The CDR3 region has the DNA TGTGCCAGCAGTTATTCCTTCTCGACTAGCGGGGGTGTGTGGACCCAGTACTTC. It is translated as CASSYSFSTSGGVWTQYF.